In this sample, the clone carrying this T cell receptor beta chain turned up a few times. The sample is drawn from a study of beta chain features in type 1 diabetes. CD45RO/CCR7/CD25/CD127/CD95/CD27 staining was used to isolate CD4+ naive, central memory, regulatory and stem cell-like memory cells by sorting. Expressed TCRB transcripts were sequenced because the isolated RNA had all been reverse transcribed beforehand. The table came from immunoSEQ multiplex PCR; TCRdb's copy has only in-frame clones and leaves some out. The sample has some 410,000 clones, 9.5% to 12% seen once. The sequence came from a woman younger than 35 in good health. Sequenced input: naive CD4+ T cells from blood.

Here the CDR3 DNA reads TGTGCCAGCAGCTCGGGACAGCCAAATCAGCCCCAGCATTTT. It encodes CASSSGQPNQPQHF. The chain carries TRBV7-9 and TRBJ1-5; 7 nucleotides agree with TRBD1. The CDR3 spans 14 residues. CDR1 SEHNR and CDR2 FQNEAQ come from the germline V gene (reference sequence). J gave up 4 bases and V 4 bases, and 4 bases lay outside the gene matches. Combining the CDR3 with reference TRBV7-9 and TRBJ1-5 gives the whole variable domain DTGVSQNPRHKITKRGQNVTFRCDPISEHNRLYWYRQTLGQGPEFLTYFQNEAQLEKSRLLSDRFSAERPKGSFSTLEIQRTEQGDSAMYLCASSSGQPNQPQHFGDGTRLSIL.